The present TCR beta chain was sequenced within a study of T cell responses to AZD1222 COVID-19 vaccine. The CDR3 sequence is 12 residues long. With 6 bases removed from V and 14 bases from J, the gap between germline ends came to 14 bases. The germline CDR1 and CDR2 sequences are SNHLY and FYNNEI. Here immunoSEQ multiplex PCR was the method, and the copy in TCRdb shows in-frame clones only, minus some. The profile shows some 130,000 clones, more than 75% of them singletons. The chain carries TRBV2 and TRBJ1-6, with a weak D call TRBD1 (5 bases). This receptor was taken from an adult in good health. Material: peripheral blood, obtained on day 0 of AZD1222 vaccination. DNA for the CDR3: TGTGCCAGCAGGAGACAGTTACCCACCCTCCACTTT. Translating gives CASRRQLPTLHF.